The 30 T cell receptor beta chains reported below all come from one sample, sequenced in a study of blood T cell repertoires in COVID-19. This table comes from immunoSEQ multiplex PCR, and its TCRdb copy is limited to in-frame clones, with some not included. The sample holds approximately 410,000 clones, more than 80% seen once. Sequencing was done on a sample of peripheral blood. The receptors were sampled from a young woman with active or convalescent COVID-19.

Many counts were recorded for this clone. V is TRBV19 and J is TRBJ2-3; possibly TRBD2 for D (7 bases). CDR1 LNHDA and CDR2 SQIVND come from the germline V gene (reference sequence). CDR3 length: 16 amino acids. V lost 1 base to trimming and J lost 5 bases, with 16 bases between them. Here the CDR3 reads CASSIGAGARLDTQYF. In DNA form, the CDR3 reads TGTGCCAGTAGTATAGGGGCGGGGGCCCGTTTAGATACGCAGTATTTT.

This clone was detected once. V gene TRBV7-8 combines with J gene TRBJ1-4, with TRBD1 matching over 12 bases. Germline V gives CDR1 SGHVS, CDR2 FQNEAQ. V shed 1 base, J shed 8 bases, and the junction held 2 bases outside the gene matches. There are 15 residues in the CDR3. The CDR3 DNA reads as TGTGCCAGCAGCTTAGTCGGGACAGGGGGCGAAAAACTGTTTTTT. It encodes CASSLVGTGGEKLFF.

V gene TRBV27 combines with J gene TRBJ1-3; no clear D. Looked up from germline, CDR1 is MNHEY and CDR2 is SMNVEV (reference sequence). V lost 4 bases, J lost 0 bases, and 7 bases lay in between. The CDR3 totals 14 residues. This CDR3 reads CASSYSPSGNTIYF. The CDR3 region has the DNA TGTGCCAGCAGTTACTCCCCCTCTGGAAACACCATATATTTT.

The J gene is TRBJ2-1, the V gene TRBV10-3; a weak D match, TRBD1 (5 bases). The CDR3 is 13 residues long. Germline V gives CDR1 ENHRY, CDR2 SYGVKD. V was cut by 0 bases and J by 8 bases, with 8 bases left in between. CDR3 DNA sequence: TGTGCCATCAGTGAGTCGAAGGGGTATGAGCAGTTCTTC. Translation gives CAISESKGYEQFF.

CDR3 in amino acids: CATGGQGIGTYEQYF. CDR3 bases: TGTGCCACCGGGGGGCAGGGGATTGGCACCTACGAGCAGTACTTC. This chain links TRBV10-3 with TRBJ2-7, with D possibly being TRBD2 (7 bases). The CDR3 has 15 amino acids. The germline V and J ends were trimmed by 10 bases and 2 bases, with 21 bases remaining between them. Germline CDR1 ENHRY, CDR2 SYGVKD.

The chain recombines TRBV10-3 with TRBJ2-1, with 14 bases identical to TRBD2. V lost 2 bases to trimming and J lost 9 bases; unmatched junction nucleotides: 6. Per germline, CDR1 ENHRY and CDR2 SYGVKD. The CDR3 is made up of 16 amino acids. CDR3 sequence reads: CAISETGLAGVREQFF. In nucleotides, the CDR3 is TGTGCCATCAGTGAGACGGGACTAGCGGGAGTACGTGAGCAGTTCTTC.

In nucleotides, the CDR3 is TGTGCCAGCTCACCACCGACAGGGCAAGGATATGGCTACACCTTC. This sequence encodes CASSPPTGQGYGYTF. The chain joins TRBV18 to TRBJ1-2; 7 nucleotides match TRBD1. This CDR3 contains 15 residues. The J segment lost 5 bases and the V segment lost 0 bases, leaving 6 bases of the junction unmatched. Germline CDR1 reads KGHSH; CDR2 reads LQKENI.

The V call is TRBV5-1, the J call TRBJ1-2, with 9 nucleotides matching TRBD1. Germline CDR1 and CDR2: SGHRS and YFSETQ. CDR3 length: 12 amino acids. V shed 4 bases and J 9 bases; nucleotides not matched to a gene: 4. In DNA form, the CDR3 reads TGCGCCAGCAGCACCGGGACAGGGCGCTACACCTTC. This encodes CASSTGTGRYTF.

The rearrangement joins TRBV6-5 to TRBJ1-5; the D is unclear. Germline V gives CDR1 MNHEY, CDR2 SVGAGI. Trimming cost V 2 bases and J 6 bases, with 8 bases left between them. CDR3 size: 13 residues. The CDR3 DNA follows: TGTGCCAGCAGTTACGAGGCTACTCAGCCCCAGCATTTT. Amino acids: CASSYEATQPQHF.

V usage is TRBV3-1 (or the pseudogene TRBV3-2) and J usage is TRBJ2-1; 11 bases agree with TRBD2. Germline lookup yields CDR1 LGHDT and CDR2 YNNKEL (reference sequence). V was pared by 1 base and J by 8 bases, with 7 bases of the junction left unmatched. This CDR3 region has 16 residues. The chain's CDR3 is CASSQVLAGGSDEQFF. CDR3 nucleotide sequence: TGTGCCAGCAGCCAAGTGTTAGCGGGAGGGTCGGATGAGCAGTTCTTC.

The rearrangement uses TRBV5-1 and TRBJ2-5, with D perhaps matching TRBD2 (6 bases). This CDR3 spans 18 amino acids. Trimming cost V 4 bases and J 4 bases, with 26 bases left between them. The germline gives CDR1 SGHRS, CDR2 YFSETQ. The CDR3 region is CASSHDGGTGVLGETQYF. The CDR3 nucleotides read TGCGCCAGCAGCCATGACGGCGGGACGGGAGTATTGGGAGAGACCCAGTACTTC.

The CDR3 region has the DNA TGTGCCAGCAGCCCCCGGGACACGAGCTATGGCTACACCTTC. Translation gives CASSPRDTSYGYTF. The V call is TRBV7-8, the J call TRBJ1-2; weak D call: TRBD1 (6 bases). From germline, CDR1 is SGHVS and CDR2 FQNEAQ. The CDR3 extends over 14 amino acids. Between the trimmed V and J ends, which lost 5 bases and 4 bases, there was a span of 14 bases.

The rearrangement links TRBV11-2 to TRBJ1-1; TRBD1 matches at 8 bases. Germline CDR1 is SGHAT and CDR2 is FQNNGV. This CDR3 comprises 14 residues. With V trimmed by 5 bases and J by 8 bases, 10 bases remained unmatched. CDR3 in amino acids: CASSGTDRVNEAFF. Here the CDR3 DNA reads TGTGCCAGCAGCGGAACGGACAGGGTAAACGAAGCTTTCTTT. Complete variable domain (other parts from reference TRBV11-2 and TRBJ1-1): EAGVAQSPRYKIIEKRQSVAFWCNPISGHATLYWYQQILGQGPKLLIQFQNNGVVDDSQLPKDRFSAERLKGVDSTLKIQPAKLEDSAVYLCASSGTDRVNEAFFGQGTRLTVV.

This sequence joins TRBV6-5 and TRBJ1-1, with no clear D. The CDR3 extends over 11 amino acids. Germline CDR1 MNHEY, CDR2 SVGAGI. Trimming took 10 bases from V and 5 from J, leaving 11 bases between them. The CDR3 loop reads CATGRETEAFF. The CDR3 coding sequence is TGTGCCACCGGCCGGGAGACTGAAGCTTTCTTT.

V usage is TRBV5-6 and J usage is TRBJ1-3, with D tentatively TRBD1 (6 bases). The germline CDR1 and CDR2 sequences are SGHDT and YYEEEE. The CDR3 covers 16 residues. V was shortened by 1 base and J by 1 base, with 12 bases between the two germline ends. The CDR3 protein is CASSLLLTGSGNTIYF. In nucleotides, the CDR3 is TGTGCCAGCAGCTTGTTACTTACAGGGTCTGGAAACACCATATATTTT. Variable domain in full (rest from reference TRBV5-6 and TRBJ1-3): DAGVTQSPTHLIKTRGQQVTLRCSPKSGHDTVSWYQQALGQGPQFIFQYYEEEERQRGNFPDRFSGHQFPNYSSELNVNALLLGDSALYLCASSLLLTGSGNTIYFGEGSWLTVV.

This clone has just a few counts. The rearrangement joins TRBV12-3 or TRBV12-4 to TRBJ1-1; no firm D call. This CDR3 region has 12 residues. V was clipped by 8 bases and J by 0 bases, with 7 bases between them. The CDR3, as DNA: TGTGCCAGCCGTAGCCTGAACACTGAAGCTTTCTTT. It codes for CASRSLNTEAFF.

CDR3 sequence: CASSPFGQGAPNSEKLFF. CDR3 in DNA: TGTGCCAGCAGCCCCTTTGGACAGGGGGCGCCGAATAGTGAAAAACTGTTTTTT. V is TRBV7-8 and J is TRBJ1-4; 11 bases match TRBD1. Germline V gene sequence: CDR1 SGHVS, CDR2 FQNEAQ. The CDR3 runs 18 residues. The junction had 15 bases not matched to a gene; V was cut back by 5 bases and J by 7 bases.

This chain uses TRBV5-1 with TRBJ1-1, with 9 bases aligning to TRBD1. V lost 4 bases and J lost 3; bases outside the gene matches: 7. CDR3 length: 15 amino acids. Per germline, CDR1 SGHRS and CDR2 YFSETQ. CDR3 DNA: TGCGCCAGCAGCACCGGGACAGGGATGGACACTGAAGCTTTCTTT. Encoded protein: CASSTGTGMDTEAFF.

This chain connects TRBV7-9 to TRBJ2-1; TRBD2 aligns across 13 bases. Trimming cost V 5 bases and J 3 bases; bases outside gene matches: 4. CDR3 length: 16 amino acids. In germline, CDR1 is SEHNR, CDR2 FQNEAQ (reference sequence). CDR3 DNA sequence: TGTGCCAGCAGCCCAAGGACTAGCGGGAGCTACAATGAGCAGTTCTTC. Protein: CASSPRTSGSYNEQFF.

The J gene is TRBJ1-2, the V gene TRBV11-2; the match to TRBD1 covers 10 bases. Trimming at V came to 6 bases and at J to 6 bases, leaving 16 bases not matched to a gene. CDR1 is SGHAT, CDR2 FQNNGV, per germline. CDR3 size: 17 residues. The CDR3 reads CASRKGGWGQGKDGYTF. CDR3 DNA: TGTGCCAGCAGAAAAGGAGGCTGGGGACAGGGGAAGGATGGCTACACCTTC.

The CDR3 region is CASSAGTGLTGELFF. The CDR3 DNA reads TGTGCCAGTAGTGCGGGGACAGGGTTAACCGGGGAGCTGTTTTTT. The chain carries TRBV19 and TRBJ2-2, with TRBD1 identical over 9 bases. CDR1 is LNHDA and CDR2 is SQIVND in the germline V gene (reference sequence). CDR3 length: 15 amino acids. Trimming cost V 5 bases and J 5 bases; bases outside gene matches: 6.

The chain employs TRBV29-1 and TRBJ1-2, with 8 bases aligning to TRBD1. The CDR3 has 12 amino acids. Germline V CDR1 and CDR2: SQVTM, ANQGSEA. With V trimmed by 2 bases and J by 6 bases, 2 bases remained unmatched. The CDR3 sequence is CSVEQGAHGYTF. The CDR3 nucleotides are TGCAGCGTTGAACAGGGGGCTCATGGCTACACCTTC.

The chain links TRBV9 to TRBJ2-3; TRBD2 agrees at 11 bases. Germline lookup yields CDR1 SGDLS and CDR2 YYNGEE. The CDR3 totals 16 residues. The V segment lost 4 bases and the J segment 6 bases; nucleotides outside the gene matches: 10. The CDR3 DNA reads TGTGCCAGCAGCTCCCCACTAGCGGGGGTGCGGGATACGCAGTATTTT. Residues: CASSSPLAGVRDTQYF.

J is TRBJ2-2 and V is TRBV5-1; TRBD1 matches 7 bases. The germline CDR1 and CDR2 sequences are SGHRS and YFSETQ. Germline trimming cut 4 bases from V and 2 bases from J; bases unmatched to any gene: 5. This CDR3 is built from 15 residues. CDR3 coding DNA: TGCGCCAGCAGCGCCCGGGACAGCAACACCGGGGAGCTGTTTTTT. Encoded protein: CASSARDSNTGELFF.

As concerns this clone: The same CDR3 arises from other DNA sequences in this sample as well. The rearrangement joins TRBV18 to TRBJ1-5; 7 bases line up with TRBD1. CDR1 KGHSH and CDR2 LQKENI come from the germline V gene. This CDR3 is 14 amino acids long. V lost 3 bases to trimming and J lost 2 bases; unmatched junction nucleotides: 1. The CDR3 protein is CASSPGTGNQPQHF. In DNA, the CDR3 is TGTGCCAGCTCACCTGGGACAGGCAATCAGCCCCAGCATTTT.

The V gene is TRBV2, the J gene TRBJ2-1; 10 bases line up with TRBD2. The CDR3 length is 15 residues. Germline CDR1 reads SNHLY; CDR2 reads FYNNEI. With V trimmed by 4 bases and J by 5 bases, 5 bases remained unmatched. DNA for the CDR3: TGTGCCAGCAGTGTCTTCCTAGCGGGAGACAATGAGCAGTTCTTC. Translating gives CASSVFLAGDNEQFF.

This chain joins TRBV5-4 and TRBJ2-7, with TRBD2 as a possible D gene (5 bases). In germline, CDR1 is SGHNT, CDR2 YYREEE (reference sequence). Trimming took 5 bases from V and 6 from J, leaving 18 bases between them. This CDR3 contains 14 residues. CDR3 in DNA: TGTGCCAGCAGGGGAGACGGGTTCTTGGGCGAGCAGTACTTC. It yields the protein CASRGDGFLGEQYF.

V gene TRBV9 combines with J gene TRBJ2-2; a possible D gene is TRBD1 (6 bases). Germline V gives CDR1 SGDLS, CDR2 YYNGEE. With 4 bases removed from V and 0 bases from J, the gap between germline ends came to 13 bases. The CDR3 extends over 16 amino acids. In DNA, the CDR3 is TGTGCCAGCAGCCTATCGACAGGCGCGAACACCGGGGAGCTGTTTTTT. Residues: CASSLSTGANTGELFF.

The chain links TRBV11-2 to TRBJ2-1; TRBD2 agrees at 11 bases. J was trimmed by 5 bases and V by 4 bases; bases with no gene match: 10. This CDR3 is built from 17 residues. The germline gives CDR1 SGHAT, CDR2 FQNNGV. The CDR3 reads CASSSGPLAGGDNEQFF. The DNA of the CDR3 is TGTGCCAGCAGCTCGGGCCCGTTAGCGGGGGGGGACAATGAGCAGTTCTTC. Full variable domain (rest looked up from reference TRBV11-2 and TRBJ2-1): EAGVAQSPRYKIIEKRQSVAFWCNPISGHATLYWYQQILGQGPKLLIQFQNNGVVDDSQLPKDRFSAERLKGVDSTLKIQPAKLEDSAVYLCASSSGPLAGGDNEQFFGPGTRLTVL.

V usage is TRBV5-5 and J usage is TRBJ1-4, with a tentative D call TRBD1 (6 bases). This CDR3 is 13 amino acids long. In germline, CDR1 is SGHKS, CDR2 YYEKEE (reference sequence). V lost 0 bases to trimming and J lost 13 bases, with 13 bases between them. CDR3 residues: CASSLGDISTLFF. In DNA, the CDR3 is TGTGCCAGCAGCTTGGGGGACATCTCCACACTGTTTTTT.